This TCR beta chain was profiled in a study of T-cell memory formation after mild COVID-19. Broader study findings: Certain responding clones were present in pre-infection memory, suggesting participation of cross-reactive memory.

Germline loops: CDR1 SGHTA, CDR2 FQGTGA. Trimming removed 5 bases at V and 1 base at J, with 8 bases between. The CDR3 is 13 residues long. TCRdb reanalysed the 5' RACE reads using MiXCR and keeps one entry per CDR3 protein. The data contain roughly 200,000 distinct CDR3 sequences, 16% of them singletons. Many counts were recorded for this clonotype. Its antigen is undetermined. The source material was PBMCs or a T cell subset sorted from them (not recorded which). The origin of this receptor is an adult woman who had mild COVID-19 (a few samples of this study predate the infection). Cell type and time point are not known. The chain links TRBV7-3 to TRBJ1-1, with D possibly TRBD1 on 6 matching bases. Here the CDR3 reads CASSVRGNTEAFF. The DNA for the CDR3 is TGTGCCAGCAGCGTCAGGGGGAACACTGAAGCTTTCTTT.